The source of this TCR beta chain is a study of T cell responses to AZD1222 COVID-19 vaccine. Study results and limitations: Mostly white British, mostly female donors; authors suggested clonal diversity may be underestimated.

Libraries were prepared by immunoSEQ multiplex PCR; TCRdb keeps only in-frame clonotypes and omits some of them. The table includes 200,000 to 250,000 clones, 90% to 95% detected once. CDR3 length equals 13 residues. CDR1 is SGHDT and CDR2 is YYEEEE in the germline V gene. Trimming shortened V by 0 bases and J by 1 base, and 4 bases separated the two germline ends. On this clone itself: What it recognizes is unknown.

The sequences come from peripheral blood, collected 28 days after the second dose of the MenACWY control vaccine. The clonotype originates from an adult who received the MenACWY meningococcal vaccine as a control. The chain joins TRBV5-6 to TRBJ1-1; D is unclear. DNA for the CDR3: TGTGCCAGCAGCTTGGAGCAGAACACTGAAGCTTTCTTT. Translation: CASSLEQNTEAFF.